This TCR beta chain was found in a study of Ad26.COV2.S vaccination and SARS-CoV-2 variants. Overall study findings and caveats: Comparable non-spike TCR breadth was observed in vaccine and placebo recipients. CD8+ and CD4+ T cells specific for spike reportedly responded with substantial breadth after vaccination. Vaccinees displayed broader spike-specific TCR repertoires than placebo recipients.

This clone was seen more than once but under ten times. The antigen remains undetermined. CDR3 length: 15 amino acids. CDR1 and CDR2 (germline): MNHEY, SVGAGI. The trim removed 6 bases at V and 7 bases at J, leaving 5 bases unmatched. Produced via immunoSEQ multiplex PCR; TCRdb's table is partial and in-frame only. The sample carries about 410,000 clones, about 88% recorded once. Treatment described: over 15 received Ad26.COV2.S at low or high dose, single or two shots; 5 received placebo; per-sample allocation not given. Sample collection was performed on day 63 after the first vaccine or placebo injection. Based in Boston, the donor was an adult of 18-55 years.

The chain links TRBV6-5 to TRBJ2-1; 14 bases are a match to TRBD2. The sequence derives from a person aged 18-65 years who received the Ad26.COV2.S COVID-19 vaccine or a placebo. Sequenced material: peripheral blood, taken in a trial of Ad26.COV2.S vaccine versus placebo. CDR3 sequence reads: CASSSTSGGANEQFF. The CDR3 DNA follows: TGTGCCAGCAGCTCGACTAGCGGGGGGGCTAATGAGCAGTTCTTC.